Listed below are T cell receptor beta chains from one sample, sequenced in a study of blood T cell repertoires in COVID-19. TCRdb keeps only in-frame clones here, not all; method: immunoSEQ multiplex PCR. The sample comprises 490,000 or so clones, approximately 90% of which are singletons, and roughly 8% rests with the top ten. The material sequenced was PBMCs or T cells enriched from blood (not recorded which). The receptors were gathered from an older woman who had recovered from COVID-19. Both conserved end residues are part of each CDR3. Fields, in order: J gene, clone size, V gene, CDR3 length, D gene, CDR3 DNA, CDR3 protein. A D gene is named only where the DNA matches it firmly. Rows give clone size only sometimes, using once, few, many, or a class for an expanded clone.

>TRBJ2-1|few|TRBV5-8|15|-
TGTGCCAGCAGCTTCTGGGCGGGTGACTACAATGAGCAGTTCTTC
CASSFWAGDYNEQFF
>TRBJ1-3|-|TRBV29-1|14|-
TGCAGCGTTGATCAACAGTCCTCTGGAAACACCATATATTTT
CSVDQQSSGNTIYF
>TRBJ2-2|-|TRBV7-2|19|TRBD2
TGTGCCAGCAGCCTGGGACTAGCGGGGGGGCGAGGGAACACCGGGGAGCTGTTTTTT
CASSLGLAGGRGNTGELFF
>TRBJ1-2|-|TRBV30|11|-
TGTGCCTGGGCGATAAACTATGGCTACACCTTC
CAWAINYGYTF
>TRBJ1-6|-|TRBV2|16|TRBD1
TGTGCCAGCAGTGAAGGGACAGGGACGGATAATTCACCCCTCCACTTT
CASSEGTGTDNSPLHF
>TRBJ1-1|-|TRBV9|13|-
TGTGCCAGCAGCGTAGGACTTGTCACTGAAGCTTTCTTT
CASSVGLVTEAFF
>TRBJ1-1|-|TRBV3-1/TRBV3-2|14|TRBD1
TGTGCCAGCAGGCAGACAGGGGTCAGCACTGAAGCTTTCTTT
CASRQTGVSTEAFF
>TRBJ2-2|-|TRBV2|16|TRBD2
TGTGCCAGCAGTGCCAATAGCGGGGGGGTAACCGGGGAGCTGTTTTTT
CASSANSGGVTGELFF
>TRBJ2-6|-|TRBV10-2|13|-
TGCGCCAGCATGCGTTCTGGGGCCAACGTCCTGACTTTC
CASMRSGANVLTF
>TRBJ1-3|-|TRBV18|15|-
TGTGCCAGCTCACCATTAACAGCCTCTGGAAACACCATATATTTT
CASSPLTASGNTIYF
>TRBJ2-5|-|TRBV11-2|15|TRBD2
TGTGCCAGCAGATCTAGCGGGACCGACGTGGGGGCCCAGTACTTC
CASRSSGTDVGAQYF
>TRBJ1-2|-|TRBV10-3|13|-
TGTGCCATCCCGTCTACGGAGGACTATGGCTACACCTTC
CAIPSTEDYGYTF
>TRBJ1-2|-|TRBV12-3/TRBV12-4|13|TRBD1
TGTGCCAGCAGTCCCCGGACAGGGCAAGGCTACACCTTC
CASSPRTGQGYTF
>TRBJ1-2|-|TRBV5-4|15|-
TGTGCCAGCAGCTTGGAGTCGGTGGGAGAAGGGGGCTACACCTTC
CASSLESVGEGGYTF
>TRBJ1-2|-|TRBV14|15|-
TGTGCCAGCAGCGCTCAACGGACAGTCGCCTATGGCTACACCTTC
CASSAQRTVAYGYTF
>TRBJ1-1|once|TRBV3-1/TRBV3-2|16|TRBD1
TGTGCCAGCAGCCAAGTAGGCTACAGGGGGCATACTGAAGCTTTCTTT
CASSQVGYRGHTEAFF
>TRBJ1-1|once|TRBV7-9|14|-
TGTGCCAGCAGCTTAGGAGGACTTAACACTGAAGCTTTCTTT
CASSLGGLNTEAFF
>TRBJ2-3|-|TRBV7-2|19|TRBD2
TGTGCCAGCAGCTTACCTTGGGTAGCGGGGGGGCGCGGCACAGATACGCAGTATTTT
CASSLPWVAGGRGTDTQYF
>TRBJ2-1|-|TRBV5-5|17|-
TGTGCCAGCAGCTTGGGGGGAATAGAGACAGTCTACAATGAGCAGTTCTTC
CASSLGGIETVYNEQFF
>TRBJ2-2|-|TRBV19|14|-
TGTGCCAGTAGAGACAGGTTCCTGGTCGGGGAGCTGTTTTTT
CASRDRFLVGELFF
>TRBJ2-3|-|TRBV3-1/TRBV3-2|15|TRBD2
TGTGCCAGCAGCCAAGGACTAGCGGGCACAGATACGCAGTATTTT
CASSQGLAGTDTQYF
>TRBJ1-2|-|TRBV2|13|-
TGTGCCAGCAGTGATCTCAGGAACTATGGCTACACCTTC
CASSDLRNYGYTF
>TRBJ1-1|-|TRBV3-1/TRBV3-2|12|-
TGTGCCAGCAGCCAACGAGGCACTGAAGCTTTCTTT
CASSQRGTEAFF
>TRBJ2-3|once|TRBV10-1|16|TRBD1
TGCGCCAGCAGTGATTTGGGGACAGGGAGCGTGGATACGCAGTATTTT
CASSDLGTGSVDTQYF
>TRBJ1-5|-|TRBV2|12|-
TGTGCCAGCAGTCCCCCTAATCAGCCCCAGCATTTT
CASSPPNQPQHF
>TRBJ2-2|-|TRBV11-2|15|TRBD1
TGTGCCAGCAGCTTAGGGGGACAGGGCACCGGGGAGCTGTTTTTT
CASSLGGQGTGELFF
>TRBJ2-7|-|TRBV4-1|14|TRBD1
TGCGCCAGCAGCCAACCCGGGACAGGGTCCGAGCAGTACTTC
CASSQPGTGSEQYF
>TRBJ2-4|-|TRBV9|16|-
TGTGCCAGCAGCGTAGGGTCAGGGCAAGCCAAAAACATTCAGTACTTC
CASSVGSGQAKNIQYF
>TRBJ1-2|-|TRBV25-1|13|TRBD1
TGTGCCAGTGGACAGGGGATTAACTATGGCTACACCTTC
CASGQGINYGYTF
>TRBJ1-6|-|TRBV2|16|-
TGTGCCAGCAGTCTCTTGCCGGGTGGCGGGAATTCACCCCTCCACTTT
CASSLLPGGGNSPLHF
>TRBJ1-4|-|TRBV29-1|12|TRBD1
TGCAGCGTTTTGCAGGGGGATGAAAAACTGTTTTTT
CSVLQGDEKLFF
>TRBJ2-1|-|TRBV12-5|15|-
TGTGCTAGTGGGGACCGGACAGGAGGGATAAATGAGCAGTTCTTC
CASGDRTGGINEQFF
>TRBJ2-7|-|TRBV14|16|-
TGTGCCAGCAGCCAAGGCCTGACAGCGTCCCTTTACGAGCAGTACTTC
CASSQGLTASLYEQYF
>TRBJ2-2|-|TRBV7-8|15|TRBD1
TGTGCCAGCAGACCGACAGGGTTCGACACCGGGGAGCTGTTTTTT
CASRPTGFDTGELFF
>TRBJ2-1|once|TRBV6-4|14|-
TGTGCCAGCAGTGAACAGGGTCCCTACAATGAGCAGTTCTTC
CASSEQGPYNEQFF
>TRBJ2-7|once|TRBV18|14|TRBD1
TGTGCCAGCTCCCAGGGACAGGGCGCCTACGAGCAGTACTTC
CASSQGQGAYEQYF
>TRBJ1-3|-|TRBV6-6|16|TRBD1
TGTGCCAGCAGTTGGGGACAGGTTTCCTCTGGAAACACCATATATTTT
CASSWGQVSSGNTIYF
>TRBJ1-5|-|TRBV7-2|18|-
TGTGCCAGCAGCTTAGGATCCTGGGGGGGCCACAACAATCAGCCCCAGCATTTT
CASSLGSWGGHNNQPQHF
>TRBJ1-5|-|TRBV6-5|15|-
TGTGCCAGCAGTTACTCGAGGGCAAATAATCAGCCCCAGCATTTT
CASSYSRANNQPQHF
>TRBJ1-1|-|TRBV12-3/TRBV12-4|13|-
TGTGCCAGCAGTTTAGCGGCGGGGGCTGAAGCTTTCTTT
CASSLAAGAEAFF
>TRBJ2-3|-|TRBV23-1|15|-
TGCGCCAGCAGTCATGAACAGGGATGCACAGATACGCAGTATTTT
CASSHEQGCTDTQYF
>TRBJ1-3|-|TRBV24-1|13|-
TGTGCCACCAGTGATGGAGGAGGAAACACCATATATTTT
CATSDGGGNTIYF
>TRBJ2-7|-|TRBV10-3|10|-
TGTGCCATCGGAGTGTACGAGCAGTACTTC
CAIGVYEQYF
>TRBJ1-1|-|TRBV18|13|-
TGTGCCAGCTCACGAGTTGTGAACACTGAAGCTTTCTTT
CASSRVVNTEAFF
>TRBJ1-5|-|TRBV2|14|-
TGTGCCAGCAGTGAAGACAGGCCGGATCAGCCCCAGCATTTT
CASSEDRPDQPQHF
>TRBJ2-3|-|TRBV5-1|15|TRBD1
TGCGCCAGCAGCTTGGTTTACAGGGGTTCAGATACGCAGTATTTT
CASSLVYRGSDTQYF
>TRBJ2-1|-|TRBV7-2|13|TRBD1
TGTGCCAGCACCTTCTCACAGGGGACCAAGCAGTTCTTC
CASTFSQGTKQFF
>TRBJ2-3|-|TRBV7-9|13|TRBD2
TGTGCCAGCAGTAAAAGCGGGGGTGATACGCAGTATTTT
CASSKSGGDTQYF
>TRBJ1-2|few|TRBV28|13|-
TGTGCCAGCAGTCCAAATCCCGAGTATGGCTACACCTTC
CASSPNPEYGYTF
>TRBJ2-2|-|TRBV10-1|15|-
TGCGCCAGCAGTGATTCCCGGGACACCCCCGGGGAGCTGTTTTTT
CASSDSRDTPGELFF
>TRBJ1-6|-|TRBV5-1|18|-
TGCGCCAGCAGCTTTGGACAGCTCCCGAGCTCCTATAATTCACCCCTCCACTTT
CASSFGQLPSSYNSPLHF
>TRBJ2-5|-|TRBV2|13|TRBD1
TGTGCCAGAGGGACAGGGCACCAAGAGACCCAGTACTTC
CARGTGHQETQYF
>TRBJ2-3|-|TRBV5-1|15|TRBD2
TGCGCCAGCGGAATAGCGGGGGATAGCACAGATACGCAGTATTTT
CASGIAGDSTDTQYF
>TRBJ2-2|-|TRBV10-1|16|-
TGCGCCAGCAGTGAGTCCGGCAGGGCGGACACCGGGGAGCTGTTTTTT
CASSESGRADTGELFF
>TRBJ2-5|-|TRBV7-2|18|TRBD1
TGTGCCAGCAGCTTAGAAGGTCACGGACAGGGGAATCGAGAGACCCAGTACTTC
CASSLEGHGQGNRETQYF
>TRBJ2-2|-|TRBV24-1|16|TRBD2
TGTGCCACCAGTGATTTGCGCGGGGGAAACACCGGGGAGCTGTTTTTT
CATSDLRGGNTGELFF
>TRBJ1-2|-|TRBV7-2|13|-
TGTGCCAGCAGCTTAGCAGGGGTTTCTGGCTACACCTTC
CASSLAGVSGYTF